A single TCR beta chain is shown here with its context. Its antigen is unknown. This sample is part of a study of Ad26.COV2.S vaccination and SARS-CoV-2 variants. Study-wide findings and caveats: Marked by substantial breadth, spike-specific CD8+ and CD4+ T cell responses were reportedly seen after vaccination.

V lost 0 bases and J lost 2, with 8 bases in between. This CDR3 spans 14 amino acids. Germline CDR1 SGHKS, CDR2 YYEKEE (reference sequence). Treatment denoted: roughly 19 received Ad26.COV2.S at low or high dose, single or two shots; several received placebo; per-sample allocation not given. Vaccine and placebo recipients were sampled on day 63 after the first injection. Using immunoSEQ multiplex PCR, the repertoire was profiled, and TCRdb retains in-frame clones only, with some absent. This table has about 410,000 clones, around nine tenths appearing once. This clonotype was sampled from a person aged 18-60 years who received the Ad26.COV2.S COVID-19 vaccine or a placebo. The chain has TRBV5-5 and TRBJ1-2; the D is unclear. The sample consisted of peripheral blood, taken in a trial of Ad26.COV2.S vaccine versus placebo. Here the CDR3 reads CASSLEPKNYGYTF. CDR3 nucleotides: TGTGCCAGCAGCTTGGAACCAAAAAACTATGGCTACACCTTC.